Presented here are 25 T cell receptor beta chains from one specimen sequenced in a study of cytomegalovirus exposure and HLA in healthy donors. Researchers ran the PCR with 60 Vbeta and 13 Jbeta primers. Clones were read by immunoSEQ multiplex PCR, and TCRdb kept only the in-frame ones, dropping some. This sample has roughly 190,000 clones, with roughly four fifths found just once. Sequencing used PBMCs. All receptors come from a woman between 45 and 65 years old in good health and CMV-seropositive.

This chain joins TRBV5-5 and TRBJ1-2; no definite D call. Germline-derived CDR1 and CDR2 are SGHKS and YYEKEE (reference sequence). This CDR3 spans 15 amino acids. The ends were cut back, 0 bases at V and 2 bases at J, with 11 bases in the middle. The CDR3 region is CASSLAVTNNYGYTF. Written as DNA, the CDR3 is TGTGCCAGCAGCTTGGCAGTGACTAACAACTATGGCTACACCTTC.

A word on this clone: Other DNA sequences in the same sample also yield this CDR3. V and J are TRBV27 and TRBJ2-1; D ambiguous. There are 13 residues in the CDR3. The V end lost 0 bases, the J end lost 5 bases, and 5 bases lay between the germline ends. Germline V CDR1 and CDR2: MNHEY, SMNVEV (reference sequence). In DNA form, the CDR3 reads TGTGCCAGCAGTTTATCACTCAACAATGAGCAGTTCTTC. Translating it yields CASSLSLNNEQFF.

This clone was picked up a small number of times. The V gene is TRBV19, the J gene TRBJ1-4; D is ambiguous. From germline, CDR1 is LNHDA and CDR2 SQIVND (reference sequence). Trimming took 0 bases from V and 10 from J, leaving 18 bases between them. CDR3 length: 16 residues. As DNA, the CDR3 is TGTGCCAGTAGTATAGATCTGAATTTCGGGATGAGAAAACTGTTTTTT. The encoded protein is CASSIDLNFGMRKLFF. The full variable domain, in which reference TRBV19 and TRBJ1-4 provide the parts outside the CDR3, is DGGITQSPKYLFRKEGQNVTLSCEQNLNHDAMYWYRQDPGQGLRLIYYSQIVNDFQKGDIAEGYSVSREKKESFPLTVTSAQKNPTAFYLCASSIDLNFGMRKLFFGSGTQLSVL.

The chain links TRBV14 to TRBJ2-7; TRBD1 might be the D (6 bases). Trimming left V 6 bases short and J 2 bases short, with 20 bases between. Germline CDR1 reads SGHDN; CDR2 reads FVKESK. This CDR3 is 16 amino acids long. The CDR3 sequence is CASSRTGQYLPYEQYF. The CDR3 DNA reads TGTGCCAGCAGTCGGACCGGACAGTACCTTCCCTACGAGCAGTACTTC.

This clone has only a few counts. V usage is TRBV6-6 and J usage is TRBJ1-5, with 7 bases aligning to TRBD1. Germline V gene sequence: CDR1 MNHNY, CDR2 SVGAGI (reference sequence). CDR3 length: 13 amino acids. V was clipped by 8 bases and J by 6 bases; unmatched bases: 7. CDR3: CASFRQGGQPQHF. The CDR3 DNA reads as TGTGCCAGCTTTCGCCAGGGGGGTCAGCCCCAGCATTTT.

The chain employs TRBV27 and TRBJ1-5; D is uncertain. The CDR3 is 14 residues long. The germline V gene encodes CDR1 MNHEY and CDR2 SMNVEV (reference sequence). Trimming left V 5 bases short and J 6 bases short, with 14 bases between. CDR3 DNA: TGTGCCAGCAGTCCGAGGACTGAGGCTCAGCCCCAGCATTTT. Its protein is CASSPRTEAQPQHF.

Turning to this clone: It is likely a read error, because the conserved phenylalanine at the end of the CDR3 is missing. No DNA is shown, since the ends of the CDR3 on it are uncertain; the CDR3 is the one TCRdb lists. J is TRBJ1-4 and V is TRBV11-3; the table's TRBD1 call for D was not verified on the DNA. Germline CDR1 SGHNT, CDR2 YENEEA. The CDR3 sequence runs 9 residues, both termini included. The CDR3 reads CASSADRGG.

The chain carries TRBV2 and TRBJ2-7, with 12 bases aligning to TRBD1. Trimming took 6 bases from V and 4 from J; bases not matched to a gene: 4. Germline CDR1 and CDR2: SNHLY and FYNNEI. The CDR3 is 14 amino acids. The CDR3 DNA is TGTGCCAGCAGCCGGGACAGGGGGCCGTACGAGCAGTACTTC. Encoded protein: CASSRDRGPYEQYF.

The J gene is TRBJ2-3, the V gene TRBV5-1, with TRBD2 identical over 10 bases. This CDR3 is 17 amino acids long. V shed 0 bases, J shed 2 bases, and the junction held 6 bases outside the gene matches. The germline gives CDR1 SGHRS, CDR2 YFSETQ. In DNA, the CDR3 is TGCGCCAGCAGCTTGGAGAGTAGCGGGGGGAACACAGATACGCAGTATTTT. This encodes CASSLESSGGNTDTQYF. Looking up the rest from reference TRBV5-1 and TRBJ2-3 gives the full variable domain: KAGVTQTPRYLIKTRGQQVTLSCSPISGHRSVSWYQQTPGQGLQFLFEYFSETQRNKGNFPGRFSGRQFSNSRSEMNVSTLELGDSALYLCASSLESSGGNTDTQYFGPGTRLTVL.

The V call is TRBV5-6, the J call TRBJ1-2; 7 nucleotides align to TRBD1. This CDR3 has 14 residues. Germline V gene lookup returns CDR1 SGHDT and CDR2 YYEEEE. The J segment lost 5 bases and the V segment lost 2 bases, leaving 6 bases of the junction unmatched. The CDR3 here is CASSLGGAGYGYTF. The CDR3 region has the DNA TGTGCCAGCAGCTTAGGGGGCGCCGGATATGGCTACACCTTC. Complete variable domain (other parts from reference TRBV5-6 and TRBJ1-2): DAGVTQSPTHLIKTRGQQVTLRCSPKSGHDTVSWYQQALGQGPQFIFQYYEEEERQRGNFPDRFSGHQFPNYSSELNVNALLLGDSALYLCASSLGGAGYGYTFGSGTRLTVV.

A few counts support this clone. The V call is TRBV6-1, the J call TRBJ2-3; D is perhaps TRBD2 (5 bases). Germline V CDR1 and CDR2: MNHNS, SASEGT. The ends were cut back, 1 base at V and 8 bases at J, with 16 bases in the middle. The CDR3 runs to 15 residues. CDR3 residues: CASSEGTAEGGTQYF. Written as DNA, the CDR3 is TGTGCCAGCAGTGAAGGAACGGCAGAAGGAGGTACGCAGTATTTT.

This clone came up once. CDR3 residues: CASSVPRDRGSTDTQYF. The DNA for the CDR3 is TGTGCCAGCAGTGTACCCCGGGACAGGGGAAGCACAGATACGCAGTATTTT. The gene calls are TRBV28 and TRBJ2-3; 10 bases match TRBD1. The V gene end was trimmed by 5 bases and the J gene end by 0 bases; junction bases not matched to a gene: 8. There are 17 residues in the CDR3. CDR1 and CDR2 (germline): MDHEN, SYDVKM.

The chain is built from TRBV5-1 and TRBJ1-4; the match to TRBD1 covers 8 bases. Trimming cost V 4 bases and J 0 bases; bases outside gene matches: 5. This CDR3 region has 16 residues. CDR1 SGHRS and CDR2 YFSETQ come from the germline V gene. The CDR3 DNA is TGCGCCAGCAGCCGACAGGGGTTCGCAACTAATGAAAAACTGTTTTTT. Its protein product is CASSRQGFATNEKLFF. Drawing the rest from reference TRBV5-1 and TRBJ1-4, the complete variable domain is KAGVTQTPRYLIKTRGQQVTLSCSPISGHRSVSWYQQTPGQGLQFLFEYFSETQRNKGNFPGRFSGRQFSNSRSEMNVSTLELGDSALYLCASSRQGFATNEKLFFGSGTQLSVL.

The V and J genes are TRBV10-3 and TRBJ2-7, with 8 bases fitting TRBD1. The germline gives CDR1 ENHRY, CDR2 SYGVKD. Trimming removed 6 bases from V and 0 bases from J; junction bases left unmatched: 7. CDR3 length: 15 amino acids. CDR3 sequence (DNA): TGTGCCATCAGCGCCCGGGACAGGAGCTCCTACGAGCAGTACTTC. This gives the protein CAISARDRSSYEQYF.

J is TRBJ1-2 and V is TRBV18, with a tentative D call TRBD1 (6 bases). Deletions cut 4 bases from V and 3 bases from J, with 9 bases between. There are 13 residues in the CDR3. Germline loops: CDR1 KGHSH, CDR2 LQKENI. The CDR3 coding sequence is TGTGCCAGCTCACGGACAGTATACTATGGCTACACCTTC. This translates into CASSRTVYYGYTF.

The J gene is TRBJ2-1, the V gene TRBV15, with 10 nucleotides matching TRBD1. The CDR3 covers 16 residues. In germline, CDR1 is LNHNV, CDR2 YYDKDF (reference sequence). V dropped 3 bases and J dropped 6; count of bases not matched to a gene: 8. This CDR3 is CATSSHRDRGSNEQFF. The CDR3 DNA reads as TGTGCCACCAGCAGTCACCGGGACAGGGGAAGCAATGAGCAGTTCTTC. Filled out from reference TRBV15 and TRBJ2-1, the complete variable domain reads DAMVIQNPRYQVTQFGKPVTLSCSQTLNHNVMYWYQQKSSQAPKLLFHYYDKDFNNEADTPDNFQSRRPNTSFCFLDIRSPGLGDTAMYLCATSSHRDRGSNEQFFGPGTRLTVL.

In this sample, this clone turned up a few times. The V gene is TRBV19, the J gene TRBJ1-1; D is unclear. The germline V gene encodes CDR1 LNHDA and CDR2 SQIVND (reference sequence). Trimming pared 4 bases from V and 1 base from J, leaving 7 bases between. This CDR3 spans 13 amino acids. CDR3 amino acids: CASSNGKNTEAFF. DNA for the CDR3: TGTGCCAGTAGTAACGGGAAGAACACTGAAGCTTTCTTT.

The chain is built from TRBV28 and TRBJ2-1; 8 positions agree with TRBD2. V trimming: 2 bases; J trimming: 7 bases; junction bases outside the gene matches: 13. Germline V gene sequence: CDR1 MDHEN, CDR2 SYDVKM. The CDR3 runs 17 residues. The CDR3: CASSLAPRAGVWNEQFF. The DNA for the CDR3 is TGTGCCAGCAGTTTAGCCCCCAGAGCGGGGGTCTGGAATGAGCAGTTCTTC.

This chain uses TRBV9 with TRBJ2-4; 8 nucleotides agree with TRBD1. After removal of 4 bases from V and 8 bases from J, the junction contained 8 bases not matched to a gene. The CDR3 runs 14 residues. CDR1 is SGDLS, CDR2 YYNGEE, per germline. For the CDR3, the DNA is TGTGCCAGCAGCCCGCGGACAGGGATAGACATTCAGTACTTC. This encodes CASSPRTGIDIQYF.

This clone was seen more than once but under ten times. V is TRBV6-1 and J is TRBJ1-5, with TRBD1 identical over 8 bases. From germline, CDR1 is MNHNS and CDR2 SASEGT. The CDR3 spans 16 residues. J gave up 2 bases and V 1 base, and 4 bases lay outside the gene matches. CDR3 DNA: TGTGCCAGCAGTGAAGAGACAGGGGCCGGCAATCAGCCCCAGCATTTT. Amino acid sequence: CASSEETGAGNQPQHF.

This clone was detected a few times. V and J are TRBV29-1 and TRBJ2-5; 7 nucleotides match TRBD1. The CDR3 covers 12 residues. Trimming took 7 bases from V and 3 from J; bases not matched to a gene: 5. Germline V gene lookup returns CDR1 SQVTM and CDR2 ANQGSEA. This CDR3 is CSGNGQEETQYF. The CDR3 DNA sequence: TGCAGCGGGAACGGACAGGAAGAGACCCAGTACTTC.

The V gene is TRBV15, the J gene TRBJ1-6, with 7 bases matching TRBD1. The CDR3 spans 15 residues. With V trimmed by 0 bases and J by 5 bases, 1 base remained unmatched. Germline V lookup: CDR1 LNHNV, CDR2 YYDKDF (reference sequence). CDR3 in amino acids: CATSRDGTDNSPLHF. In DNA form, the CDR3 reads TGTGCCACCAGCAGAGATGGGACAGATAATTCACCCCTCCACTTT.

The chain links TRBV5-1 to TRBJ2-6; 9 bases agree with TRBD1. V gave up 4 bases and J gave up 2 bases; unmatched junction bases: 4. CDR1 and CDR2 (germline): SGHRS, YFSETQ. The CDR3 runs 16 residues. CDR3 DNA sequence: TGCGCCAGCAGCCTAGGGACAGGGCCTGGGGCCAACGTCCTGACTTTC. Translation: CASSLGTGPGANVLTF.

V usage is TRBV19 and J usage is TRBJ1-6, with 7 positions matching TRBD1. V was pared by 5 bases and J by 13 bases, with 14 bases of the junction left unmatched. Germline CDR1 and CDR2: LNHDA and SQIVND (reference sequence). The CDR3 length is 15 residues. The CDR3 DNA follows: TGTGCCAGTAGTGGCTGGGGGCAGGGGGAAGGTCCCCTCCACTTT. Encoded protein: CASSGWGQGEGPLHF.

The chain recombines TRBV4-1 with TRBJ2-5; perhaps TRBD2 as D (6 bases). The J call may be faulty, since TRBJ2-7 better matches the DNA end. The germline V gene has CDR1 MGHRA and CDR2 YSYEKL. CDR3 length: 16 amino acids. The CDR3 reads CASSQGGGQSSYEQYF. In DNA form, the CDR3 reads TGCGCCAGCAGCCAAGGGGGAGGACAAAGCTCCTACGAGCAGTACTTC.